This T cell receptor beta chain stems from a study of patients and donors after allogeneic stem cell transplantation. Germline CDR1 and CDR2: DFQATT and SNEGSKA (reference sequence). J was trimmed by 1 base and V by 4 bases; bases with no gene match: 3. This CDR3 region has 13 residues. From the RT-PCR reads, TCRdb called clonotypes with MiXCR, one entry per CDR3 protein. The sample has about a million distinct CDR3 sequences, roughly 18% seen once; the top ten hold 5% to 6.5%. Sequencing input: blood, either unsorted or a sorted T cell fraction (not recorded which). The clonotype was recovered from a human donor who was either an allogeneic HSCT recipient or a stem cell or donor lymphocyte infusion donor (not recorded which). It is not recorded whose cells these are; they may come from a transplant donor. This chain joins TRBV20-1 and TRBJ1-1, with 7 bases matching TRBD1. The CDR3 region is CSAKGQRNTEAFF. CDR3 nucleotides: TGCAGTGCTAAGGGACAGAGGAACACTGAAGCTTTCTTT.